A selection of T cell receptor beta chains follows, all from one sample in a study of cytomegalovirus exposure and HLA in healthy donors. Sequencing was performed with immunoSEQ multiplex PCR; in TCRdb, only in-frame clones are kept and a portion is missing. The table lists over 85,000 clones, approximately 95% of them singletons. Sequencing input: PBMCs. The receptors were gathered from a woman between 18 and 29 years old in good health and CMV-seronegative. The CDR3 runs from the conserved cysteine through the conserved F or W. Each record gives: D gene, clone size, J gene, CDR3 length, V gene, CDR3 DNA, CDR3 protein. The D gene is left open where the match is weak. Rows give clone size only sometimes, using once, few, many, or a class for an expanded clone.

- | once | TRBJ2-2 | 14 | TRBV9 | TGTGCCAGCAACCGGGGGTCGAACACCGGGGAGCTGTTTTTT | CASNRGSNTGELFF
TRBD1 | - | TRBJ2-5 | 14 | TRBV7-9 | TGTGCCAGCAGCTCCGGGACAGGGGGTGAGACCCAGTACTTC | CASSSGTGGETQYF
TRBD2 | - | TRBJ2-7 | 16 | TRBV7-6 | TGTGCCAGCAGCTTGGAGACTAGCGGGGGGTACTACGAGCAGTACTTC | CASSLETSGGYYEQYF
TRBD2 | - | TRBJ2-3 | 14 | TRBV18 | TGTGCCAGCTCACCACCGTCTAGCGGAGATACGCAGTATTTT | CASSPPSSGDTQYF
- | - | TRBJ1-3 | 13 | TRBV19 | TGTGCCAGTAGTATCTATCGGGGAAACACCATATATTTT | CASSIYRGNTIYF
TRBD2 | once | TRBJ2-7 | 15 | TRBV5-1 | TGCGCCAGCAGCTTGGAGCTAGCGGGAATCTACGAGCAGTACTTC | CASSLELAGIYEQYF
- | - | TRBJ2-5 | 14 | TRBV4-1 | TGCGCCAGCAGCCAAGTTCCACCGGGAGAGACCCAGTACTTC | CASSQVPPGETQYF
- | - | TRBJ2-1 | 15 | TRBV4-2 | TGTGCCAGCAGCCAAGAAGGGGGGGGATGGAATGAGCAGTTCTTC | CASSQEGGGWNEQFF
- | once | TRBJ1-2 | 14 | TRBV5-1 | TGCGCCAGCAGCTTGGAAATCTCTAACTATGGCTACACCTTC | CASSLEISNYGYTF
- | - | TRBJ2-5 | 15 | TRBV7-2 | TGTGCCAGCAGCTCTTTGAACAGGGGAGGAGAGACCCAGTACTTC | CASSSLNRGGETQYF
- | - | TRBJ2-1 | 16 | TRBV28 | TGTGCCAGCAGTTTAAAAGTCGGGAGCAGCGGCAATGAGCAGTTCTTC | CASSLKVGSSGNEQFF
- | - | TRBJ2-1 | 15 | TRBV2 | TGTGCCAGCGGGAAGGGGGAGGGCCGGGGCAATGAGCAGTTCTTC | CASGKGEGRGNEQFF
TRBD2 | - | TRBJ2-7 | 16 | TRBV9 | TGTGCCAGCAGCGTAGGCTTAGCGGGGGAGGACTACGAGCAGTACTTC | CASSVGLAGEDYEQYF
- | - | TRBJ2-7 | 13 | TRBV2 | TGTGCCAGCAGTGGGCCCGACAGGAACGAGCAGTACTTC | CASSGPDRNEQYF
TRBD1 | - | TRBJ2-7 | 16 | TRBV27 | TGTGCCAGCAGCGAGGTCGGACAGGGGGCTATTTACGAGCAGTACTTC | CASSEVGQGAIYEQYF
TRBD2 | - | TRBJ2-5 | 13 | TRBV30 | TGTGCCTGGAGTCCGGGACTAGCGGAGACCCAGTACTTC | CAWSPGLAETQYF
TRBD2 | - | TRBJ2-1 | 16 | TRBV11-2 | TGTGCCAGCAGCCCATCTAGCGGGAGGGCCTACAATGAGCAGTTCTTC | CASSPSSGRAYNEQFF
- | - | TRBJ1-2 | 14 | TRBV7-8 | TGTGCCAGCAGCTTAGCGAGTACCAACTATGGCTACACCTTC | CASSLASTNYGYTF
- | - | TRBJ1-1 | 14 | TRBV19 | TGTGCCAGTAGTCCACGGACAACGGACACTGAAGCTTTCTTT | CASSPRTTDTEAFF
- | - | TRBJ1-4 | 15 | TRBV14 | TGTGCCAGCAGCCAAGATCAGGGGAGTAATGAAAAACTGTTTTTT | CASSQDQGSNEKLFF
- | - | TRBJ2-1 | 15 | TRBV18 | TGTGCCAGCTCACCACTCCGCACGGTTCTCAATGAGCAGTTCTTC | CASSPLRTVLNEQFF
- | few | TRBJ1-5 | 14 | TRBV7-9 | TGTGCCAGCAGCTTGGGGGTGAGCGGGCAGCCCCAGCATTTT | CASSLGVSGQPQHF